The T cell receptor (beta chain) described here comes from a study of cytomegalovirus exposure and HLA in healthy donors. V lost 4 bases, J lost 2 bases, and 17 bases stayed unmatched. There are 19 residues in the CDR3. Germline assignment: CDR1 SGHDT and CDR2 YYEEEE. The count of this clone is one. PCR involved 60 Vbeta and 13 Jbeta primers. This table comes from immunoSEQ multiplex PCR, and its TCRdb copy is limited to in-frame clones, with some not included. The table records more than 75,000 clones, 65% to 75% of them present only once. Sequencing was done on a sample of PBMCs. This receptor was taken from a man between 35 and 55 years old in good health and CMV-seropositive. This sequence joins TRBV5-6 and TRBJ2-2, with 7 bases that match TRBD2. In DNA form, the CDR3 reads TGTGCCAGCAGCACCCGCGGGGGTTCTTTTCAGGGAAACACCGGGGAGCTGTTTTTT. Translation: CASSTRGGSFQGNTGELFF.